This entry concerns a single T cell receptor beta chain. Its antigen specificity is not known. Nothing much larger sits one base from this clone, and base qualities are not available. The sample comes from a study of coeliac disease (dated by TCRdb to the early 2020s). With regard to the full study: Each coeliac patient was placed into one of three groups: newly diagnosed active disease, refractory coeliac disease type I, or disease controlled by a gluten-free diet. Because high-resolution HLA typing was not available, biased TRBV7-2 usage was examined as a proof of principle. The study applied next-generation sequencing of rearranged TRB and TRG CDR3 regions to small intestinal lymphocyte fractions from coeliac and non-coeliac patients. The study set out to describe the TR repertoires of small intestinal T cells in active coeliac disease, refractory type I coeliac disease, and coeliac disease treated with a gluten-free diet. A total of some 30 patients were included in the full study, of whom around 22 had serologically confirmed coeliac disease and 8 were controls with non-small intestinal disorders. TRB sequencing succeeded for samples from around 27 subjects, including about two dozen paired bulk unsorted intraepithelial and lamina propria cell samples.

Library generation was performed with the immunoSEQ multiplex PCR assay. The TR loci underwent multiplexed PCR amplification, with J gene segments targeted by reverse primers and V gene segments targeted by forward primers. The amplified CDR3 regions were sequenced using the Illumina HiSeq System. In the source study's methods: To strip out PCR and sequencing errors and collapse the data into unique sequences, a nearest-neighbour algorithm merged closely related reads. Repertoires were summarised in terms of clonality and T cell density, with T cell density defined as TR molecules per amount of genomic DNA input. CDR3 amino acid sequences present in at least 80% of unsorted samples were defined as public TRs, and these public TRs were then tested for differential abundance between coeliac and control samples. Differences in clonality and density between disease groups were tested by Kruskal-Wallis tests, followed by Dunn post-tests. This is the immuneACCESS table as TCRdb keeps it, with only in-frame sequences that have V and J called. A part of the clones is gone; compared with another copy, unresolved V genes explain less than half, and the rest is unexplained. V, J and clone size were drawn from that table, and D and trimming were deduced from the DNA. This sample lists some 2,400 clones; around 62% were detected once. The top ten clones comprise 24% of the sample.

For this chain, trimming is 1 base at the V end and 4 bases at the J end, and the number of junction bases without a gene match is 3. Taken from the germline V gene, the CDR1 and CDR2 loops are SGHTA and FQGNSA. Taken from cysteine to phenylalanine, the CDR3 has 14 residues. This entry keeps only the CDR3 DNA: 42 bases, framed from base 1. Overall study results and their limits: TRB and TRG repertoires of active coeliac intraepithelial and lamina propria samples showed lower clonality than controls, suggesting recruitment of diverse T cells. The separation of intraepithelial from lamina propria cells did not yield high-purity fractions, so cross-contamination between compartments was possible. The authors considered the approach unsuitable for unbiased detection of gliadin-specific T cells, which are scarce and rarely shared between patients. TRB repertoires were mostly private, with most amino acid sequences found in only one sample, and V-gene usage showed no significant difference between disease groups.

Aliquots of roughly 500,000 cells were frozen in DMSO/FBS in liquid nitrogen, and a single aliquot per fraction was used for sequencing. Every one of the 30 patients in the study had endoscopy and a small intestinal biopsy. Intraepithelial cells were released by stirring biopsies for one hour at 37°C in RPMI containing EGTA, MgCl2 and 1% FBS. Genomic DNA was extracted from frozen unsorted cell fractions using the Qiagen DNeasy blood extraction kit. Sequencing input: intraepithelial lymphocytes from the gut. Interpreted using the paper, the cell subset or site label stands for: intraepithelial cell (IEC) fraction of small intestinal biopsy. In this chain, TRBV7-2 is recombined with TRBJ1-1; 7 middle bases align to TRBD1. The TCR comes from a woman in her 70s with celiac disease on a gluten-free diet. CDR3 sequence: CASSLEQGSTEAFF. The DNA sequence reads TGTGCCAGCAGCTTAGAACAGGGGAGCACTGAAGCTTTCTTT.